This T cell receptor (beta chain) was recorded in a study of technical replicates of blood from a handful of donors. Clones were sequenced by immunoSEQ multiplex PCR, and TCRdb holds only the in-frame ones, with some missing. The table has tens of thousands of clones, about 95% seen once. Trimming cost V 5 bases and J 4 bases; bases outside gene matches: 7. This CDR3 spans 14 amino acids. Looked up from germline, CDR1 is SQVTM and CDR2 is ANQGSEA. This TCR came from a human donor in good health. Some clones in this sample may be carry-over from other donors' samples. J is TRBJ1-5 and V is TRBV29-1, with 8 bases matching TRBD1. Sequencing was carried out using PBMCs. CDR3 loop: CSVSDRVGNQPQHF. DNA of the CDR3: TGCAGCGTTTCGGACAGGGTGGGAAATCAGCCCCAGCATTTT. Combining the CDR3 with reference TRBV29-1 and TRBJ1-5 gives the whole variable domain SAVISQKPSRDICQRGTSLTIQCQVDSQVTMMFWYRQQPGQSLTLIATANQGSEATYESGFVIDKFPISRPNLTFSTLTVSNMSPEDSSIYLCSVSDRVGNQPQHFGDGTRLSIL.